This TCR beta chain was recovered during a study of blood T cell repertoires in COVID-19. Trimming removed 3 bases from V and 3 bases from J; junction bases left unmatched: 4. The CDR3 has 14 amino acids. Looked up from germline, CDR1 is LNHDA and CDR2 is SQIVND (reference sequence). Sequencing used immunoSEQ multiplex PCR; TCRdb keeps in-frame clones, though not all of them. The table lists about 120,000 clones, roughly 90% of them singletons. This TCR came from a man aged 70-80 years who had recovered from COVID-19. The gene calls are TRBV19 and TRBJ1-2; TRBD1 aligns across 7 bases. The sequencing sample was made of peripheral blood. The CDR3 DNA is TGTGCCAGTAGTATCGGGACAGACTACTATGGCTACACCTTC. This sequence encodes CASSIGTDYYGYTF.